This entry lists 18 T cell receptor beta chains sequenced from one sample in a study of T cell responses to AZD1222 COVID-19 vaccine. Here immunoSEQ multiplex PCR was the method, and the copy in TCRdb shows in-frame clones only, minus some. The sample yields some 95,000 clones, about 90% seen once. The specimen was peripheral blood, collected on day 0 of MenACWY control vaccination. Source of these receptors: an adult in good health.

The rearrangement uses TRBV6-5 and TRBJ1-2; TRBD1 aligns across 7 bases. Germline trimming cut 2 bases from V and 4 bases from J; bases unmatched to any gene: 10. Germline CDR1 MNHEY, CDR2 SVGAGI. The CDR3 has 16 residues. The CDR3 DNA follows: TGTGCCAGCAGTTACCAAACAGGGACAGTCAGCTATGGCTACACCTTC. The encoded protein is CASSYQTGTVSYGYTF.

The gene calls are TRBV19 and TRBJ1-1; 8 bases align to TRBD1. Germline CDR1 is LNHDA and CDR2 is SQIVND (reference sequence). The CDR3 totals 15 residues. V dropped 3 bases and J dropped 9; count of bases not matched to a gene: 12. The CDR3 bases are TGTGCCAGTAGTATTGGGGACAGGTGGCGAACCCAAGCTTTCTTT. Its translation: CASSIGDRWRTQAFF.

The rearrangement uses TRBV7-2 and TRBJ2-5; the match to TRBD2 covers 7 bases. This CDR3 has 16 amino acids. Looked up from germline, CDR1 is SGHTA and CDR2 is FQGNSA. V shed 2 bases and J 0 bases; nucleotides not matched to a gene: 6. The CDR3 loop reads CASSLLSGGYQETQYF. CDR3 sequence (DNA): TGTGCCAGCAGCTTACTATCGGGGGGATACCAAGAGACCCAGTACTTC.

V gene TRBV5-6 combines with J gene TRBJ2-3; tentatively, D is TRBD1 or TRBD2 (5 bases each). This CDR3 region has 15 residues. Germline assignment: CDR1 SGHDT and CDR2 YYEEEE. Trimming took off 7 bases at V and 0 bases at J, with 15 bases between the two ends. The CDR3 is CASRRDPPSTDTQYF. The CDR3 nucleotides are TGTGCCAGCCGACGGGACCCTCCGAGCACAGATACGCAGTATTTT.

Here the CDR3 reads CASRTPGLSNEQFF. The CDR3 DNA is TGTGCCAGCCGAACCCCGGGACTTTCCAATGAGCAGTTCTTC. The V gene is TRBV6-5, the J gene TRBJ2-1; tentative D call: TRBD2 (6 bases). The CDR3 sequence is 14 residues long. Trimming shortened V by 8 bases and J by 6 bases, and 17 bases separated the two germline ends. Germline V lookup: CDR1 MNHEY, CDR2 SVGAGI.

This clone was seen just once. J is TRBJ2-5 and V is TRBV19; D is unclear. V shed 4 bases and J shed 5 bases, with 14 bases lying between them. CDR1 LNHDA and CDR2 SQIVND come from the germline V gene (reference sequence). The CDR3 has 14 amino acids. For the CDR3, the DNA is TGTGCCAGTAGTACCCAGCAGTTACGCGAGACCCAGTACTTC. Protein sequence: CASSTQQLRETQYF.

The CDR3 protein is CASSVPGQSNYGYTF. Here the CDR3 DNA reads TGTGCCAGTAGTGTACCGGGACAGTCGAACTATGGCTACACCTTC. The rearrangement links TRBV19 to TRBJ1-2, with 7 nucleotides matching TRBD1. The CDR3 extends over 15 amino acids. The germline gives CDR1 LNHDA, CDR2 SQIVND (reference sequence). V was clipped by 5 bases and J by 2 bases; unmatched bases: 8.

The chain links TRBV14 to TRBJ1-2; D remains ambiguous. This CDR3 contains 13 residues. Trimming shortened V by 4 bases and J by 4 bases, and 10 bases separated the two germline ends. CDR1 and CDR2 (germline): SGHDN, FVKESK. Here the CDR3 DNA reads TGTGCCAGCAGCCCCGCGGGGTTCTATGGCTACACCTTC. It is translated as CASSPAGFYGYTF.

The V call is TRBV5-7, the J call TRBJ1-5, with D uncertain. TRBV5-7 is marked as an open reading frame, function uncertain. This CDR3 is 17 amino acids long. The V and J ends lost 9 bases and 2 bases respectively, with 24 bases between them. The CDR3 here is CANHRTAVLERNQPQHF. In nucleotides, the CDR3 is TGTGCCAACCACCGCACAGCGGTTTTGGAGCGCAATCAGCCCCAGCATTTT.

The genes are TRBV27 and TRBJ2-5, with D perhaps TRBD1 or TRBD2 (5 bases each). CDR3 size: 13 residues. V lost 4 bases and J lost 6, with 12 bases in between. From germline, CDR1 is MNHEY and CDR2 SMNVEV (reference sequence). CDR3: CASSSEGRQTQYF. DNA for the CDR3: TGTGCCAGCAGTTCCGAGGGGCGGCAGACCCAGTACTTC.

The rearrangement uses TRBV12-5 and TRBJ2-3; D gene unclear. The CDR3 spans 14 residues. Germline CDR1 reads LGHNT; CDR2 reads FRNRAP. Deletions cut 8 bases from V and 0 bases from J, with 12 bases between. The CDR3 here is CASMTSGSTDTQYF. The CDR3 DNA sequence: TGTGCTAGTATGACTTCGGGTAGCACAGATACGCAGTATTTT.

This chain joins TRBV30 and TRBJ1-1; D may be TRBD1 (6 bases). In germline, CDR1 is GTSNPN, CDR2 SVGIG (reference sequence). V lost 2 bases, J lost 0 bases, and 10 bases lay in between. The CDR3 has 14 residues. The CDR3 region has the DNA TGTGCCTGGAGTCGGGACACCATGAACACTGAAGCTTTCTTT. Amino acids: CAWSRDTMNTEAFF.

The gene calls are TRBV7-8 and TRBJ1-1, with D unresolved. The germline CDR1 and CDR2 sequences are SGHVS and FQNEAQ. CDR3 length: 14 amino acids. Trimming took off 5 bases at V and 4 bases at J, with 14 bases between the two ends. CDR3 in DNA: TGTGCCAGCAGCCCGACCTATCTTAGCACTGAAGCTTTCTTT. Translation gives CASSPTYLSTEAFF.

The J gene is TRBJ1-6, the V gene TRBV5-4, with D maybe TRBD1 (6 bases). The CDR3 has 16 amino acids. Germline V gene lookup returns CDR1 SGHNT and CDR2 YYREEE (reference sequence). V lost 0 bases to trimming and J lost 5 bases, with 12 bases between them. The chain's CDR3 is CASSLGGQGNNSPLHF. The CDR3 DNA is TGTGCCAGCAGCTTGGGAGGGCAGGGGAATAATTCACCCCTCCACTTT.

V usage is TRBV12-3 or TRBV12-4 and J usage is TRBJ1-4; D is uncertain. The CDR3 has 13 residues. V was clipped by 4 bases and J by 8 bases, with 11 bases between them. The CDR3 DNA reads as TGTGCCAGCAGTTCATCCCAAAGGGAAAAACTGTTTTTT. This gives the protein CASSSSQREKLFF.

As DNA, the CDR3 is TGTGCCAGTAAAGGAGGCACAGGGGGGATTTACAATCAGCCCCAGCATTTT. It encodes CASKGGTGGIYNQPQHF. The chain recombines TRBV19 with TRBJ1-5, with TRBD1 matching over 8 bases. The CDR3 totals 17 residues. The V gene end was trimmed by 7 bases and the J gene end by 3 bases; junction bases not matched to a gene: 14. CDR1 is LNHDA, CDR2 SQIVND, per germline (reference sequence).

CDR3 protein: CASSQGSTDTQYF. CDR3 nucleotides: TGTGCCAGCAGCCAAGGGAGCACAGATACGCAGTATTTT. The chain uses TRBV4-2 and TRBJ2-3; the D is unclear. The length of the CDR3 is 13 residues. V lost 1 base to trimming and J lost 0 bases, with 2 bases between them. CDR1 LGHNA and CDR2 YNFKEQ come from the germline V gene.

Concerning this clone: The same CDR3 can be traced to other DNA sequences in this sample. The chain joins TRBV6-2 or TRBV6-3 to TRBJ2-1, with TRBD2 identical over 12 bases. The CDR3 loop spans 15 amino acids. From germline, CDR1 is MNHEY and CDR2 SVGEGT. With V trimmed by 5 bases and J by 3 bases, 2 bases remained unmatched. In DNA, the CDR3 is TGTGCCAGCAGTCCACTAGCGGGGGGCTACAATGAGCAGTTCTTC. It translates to CASSPLAGGYNEQFF.